This is a list of T cell receptor beta chains from one sample in a study of shared clonotypes between healthy human individuals. The table came from immunoSEQ multiplex PCR; TCRdb's copy has only in-frame clones and leaves some out. The table records roughly 1,500,000 clones, around 98.5% of them present only once. Specimen: naive CD4+ T cells sorted from blood. These TCRs come from a man younger than 45 in good health. Each CDR3 is given with its conserved first and last residue. Each record gives: CDR3 length, J gene, clone size, V gene, D gene, CDR3 protein, CDR3 DNA. A D gene is named only where the DNA matches it firmly. Clone sizes are given selectively: once, few, many, or a class where the clone is expanded.

length: 15
J: TRBJ2-7
size: -
V: TRBV11-3
D: -
CDR3: CASSSGRDGSYEQYF
DNA: TGTGCCAGCAGCTCCGGCCGGGACGGTTCCTACGAGCAGTACTTC

length: 13
J: TRBJ1-5
size: once
V: TRBV18
D: -
CDR3: CASSHGGIQPQHF
DNA: TGTGCCAGCTCCCACGGGGGTATCCAGCCCCAGCATTTT

length: 15
J: TRBJ2-1
size: -
V: TRBV19
D: TRBD2
CDR3: CASSITGTSVTEQFF
DNA: TGTGCCAGTAGTATTACCGGGACTAGCGTTACCGAGCAGTTCTTC

length: 16
J: TRBJ2-3
size: -
V: TRBV7-6
D: -
CDR3: CASSLAGLDSTDTQYF
DNA: TGTGCCAGCAGCTTAGCGGGCCTAGACAGCACAGATACGCAGTATTTT

length: 15
J: TRBJ2-1
size: -
V: TRBV7-2
D: TRBD2
CDR3: CASSNTGTSGSQQFF
DNA: TGTGCCAGCAGCAACACCGGGACTAGCGGAAGCCAGCAGTTCTTC

length: 15
J: TRBJ2-3
size: -
V: TRBV2
D: TRBD2
CDR3: CASRRTSGPSDTQYF
DNA: TGTGCCAGCAGGAGGACTAGCGGCCCTTCGGATACGCAGTATTTT

length: 11
J: TRBJ1-5
size: -
V: TRBV28
D: -
CDR3: CASSFDQPQHF
DNA: TGTGCCAGCAGTTTTGACCAGCCCCAGCATTTT

length: 14
J: TRBJ1-1
size: once
V: TRBV5-1
D: -
CDR3: CASSATALNTEAFF
DNA: TGCGCCAGCAGCGCGACAGCCCTGAACACTGAAGCTTTCTTT

length: 13
J: TRBJ2-7
size: -
V: TRBV5-1
D: -
CDR3: CASSTRTAYEQYF
DNA: TGCGCCAGCAGTACCAGGACAGCCTACGAGCAGTACTTC

length: 14
J: TRBJ2-3
size: -
V: TRBV5-1
D: TRBD2
CDR3: CASSRLAGGGTQYF
DNA: TGCGCCAGCAGCCGCCTAGCGGGAGGAGGTACGCAGTATTTT

length: 14
J: TRBJ1-1
size: -
V: TRBV2
D: -
CDR3: CASSARAANSEAFF
DNA: TGTGCCAGCAGTGCGCGGGCAGCAAATTCTGAAGCTTTCTTT

length: 12
J: TRBJ2-2
size: -
V: TRBV9
D: -
CDR3: CASSLNTGELFF
DNA: TGTGCCAGCAGTTTAAACACCGGGGAGCTGTTTTTT

length: 14
J: TRBJ1-1
size: -
V: TRBV11-3
D: -
CDR3: CASSLSPANTEAFF
DNA: TGTGCCAGCAGCTTATCCCCTGCGAACACTGAAGCTTTCTTT

length: 15
J: TRBJ1-1
size: -
V: TRBV4-1
D: TRBD1
CDR3: CASNRQGVRGTEAFF
DNA: TGCGCCAGCAATCGACAGGGTGTGAGAGGCACTGAAGCTTTCTTT

length: 18
J: TRBJ2-3
size: -
V: TRBV4-1
D: -
CDR3: CASSLESQGGPSTDTQYF
DNA: TGCGCCAGCAGCCTCGAGTCGCAGGGCGGGCCGAGCACAGATACGCAGTATTTT

length: 15
J: TRBJ2-7
size: -
V: TRBV19
D: -
CDR3: CASSTTAGYNYEQYF
DNA: TGTGCCAGTAGTACTACAGCAGGGTACAACTACGAGCAGTACTTC

length: 13
J: TRBJ1-5
size: -
V: TRBV28
D: TRBD1
CDR3: CASNRGSHQPQHF
DNA: TGTGCCAGCAACAGGGGAAGTCATCAGCCCCAGCATTTT

length: 13
J: TRBJ1-2
size: -
V: TRBV28
D: -
CDR3: CASGSRADGGYTF
DNA: TGTGCCAGTGGTTCACGGGCTGACGGCGGCTACACCTTC

length: 14
J: TRBJ1-1
size: -
V: TRBV29-1
D: -
CDR3: CSVSRTVMNTEAFF
DNA: TGCAGCGTTAGTCGGACCGTTATGAACACTGAAGCTTTCTTT

length: 13
J: TRBJ2-3
size: once
V: TRBV9
D: -
CDR3: CASGGLSTDTQYF
DNA: TGTGCCAGCGGGGGCCTCAGCACAGATACGCAGTATTTT

length: 15
J: TRBJ2-5
size: -
V: TRBV5-4
D: -
CDR3: CASSFSVVSQETQYF
DNA: TGTGCCAGCAGCTTTTCGGTCGTGAGCCAAGAGACCCAGTACTTC

length: 14
J: TRBJ1-2
size: -
V: TRBV11-1
D: TRBD1
CDR3: CASSPGQGSYGYTF
DNA: TGTGCCAGCAGCCCAGGACAGGGAAGCTATGGCTACACCTTC

length: 16
J: TRBJ1-2
size: -
V: TRBV7-8
D: TRBD1
CDR3: CASSPTGTAYNYGYTF
DNA: TGTGCCAGCAGCCCCACTGGGACAGCTTATAACTATGGCTACACCTTC

length: 13
J: TRBJ2-7
size: -
V: TRBV9
D: -
CDR3: CASSPSEGYEQYF
DNA: TGTGCCAGCAGCCCGAGTGAAGGATACGAGCAGTACTTC

length: 17
J: TRBJ2-1
size: -
V: TRBV10-3
D: TRBD2
CDR3: CAISESGGTHSYNEQFF
DNA: TGTGCCATCAGTGAGTCCGGGGGGACCCACTCCTACAATGAGCAGTTCTTC

length: 15
J: TRBJ2-5
size: once
V: TRBV5-6
D: -
CDR3: CASSLSASVQETQYF
DNA: TGTGCCAGCAGCTTGTCCGCTAGCGTACAAGAGACCCAGTACTTC

length: 15
J: TRBJ2-2
size: -
V: TRBV7-9
D: -
CDR3: CASSLLGSGTGELFF
DNA: TGTGCCAGCAGCTTATTAGGGTCGGGAACCGGGGAGCTGTTTTTT

length: 14
J: TRBJ1-5
size: -
V: TRBV4-1
D: -
CDR3: CASSHPAPGQPQHF
DNA: TGCGCCAGCAGCCACCCCGCCCCAGGGCAGCCCCAGCATTTT

length: 14
J: TRBJ2-7
size: -
V: TRBV2
D: -
CDR3: CASRATATSYEQYF
DNA: TGTGCCAGCAGGGCCACCGCGACCTCCTACGAGCAGTACTTC

length: 13
J: TRBJ1-5
size: -
V: TRBV7-2
D: -
CDR3: CASSPEILRPQHF
DNA: TGTGCCAGCAGCCCGGAGATTTTACGGCCCCAGCATTTT

length: 16
J: TRBJ2-3
size: -
V: TRBV6-6
D: TRBD1
CDR3: CASSHRQGAGTDTQYF
DNA: TGTGCCAGCAGTCACCGACAGGGGGCAGGTACAGATACGCAGTATTTT

length: 12
J: TRBJ2-2
size: -
V: TRBV11-2
D: -
CDR3: CASSLGLGELFF
DNA: TGTGCCAGCAGTTTGGGACTCGGGGAGCTGTTTTTT

length: 15
J: TRBJ1-5
size: -
V: TRBV7-9
D: TRBD1
CDR3: CASSLKGGSNQPQHF
DNA: TGTGCCAGCAGCTTAAAAGGGGGCAGCAATCAGCCCCAGCATTTT

length: 16
J: TRBJ2-1
size: -
V: TRBV5-1
D: -
CDR3: CASALTSPGPYNEQFF
DNA: TGCGCCAGCGCCCTCACTTCACCGGGGCCCTACAATGAGCAGTTCTTC

length: 15
J: TRBJ1-4
size: -
V: TRBV5-4
D: TRBD1
CDR3: CASRPGGPADEKLFF
DNA: TGTGCCAGCAGGCCAGGGGGCCCAGCGGATGAAAAACTGTTTTTT

length: 12
J: TRBJ2-3
size: -
V: TRBV19
D: -
CDR3: CASSKDEWTQYF
DNA: TGTGCCAGTAGTAAGGACGAATGGACGCAGTATTTT

length: 13
J: TRBJ2-3
size: -
V: TRBV11-2
D: -
CDR3: CASSLELFNTQYF
DNA: TGTGCCAGCAGCTTAGAACTCTTTAATACGCAGTATTTT

length: 14
J: TRBJ1-1
size: -
V: TRBV7-2
D: -
CDR3: CASSSEAGFTEAFF
DNA: TGTGCCAGCAGCTCCGAAGCCGGGTTCACTGAAGCTTTCTTT

length: 15
J: TRBJ2-1
size: -
V: TRBV2
D: TRBD2
CDR3: CATKLGGRSYNEQFF
DNA: TGTGCCACCAAATTGGGAGGGAGATCCTACAATGAGCAGTTCTTC

length: 15
J: TRBJ2-1
size: -
V: TRBV10-2
D: -
CDR3: CASAFGLGSYNEQFF
DNA: TGCGCCAGCGCATTCGGGTTAGGGTCCTACAATGAGCAGTTCTTC

length: 13
J: TRBJ2-7
size: -
V: TRBV6-5
D: TRBD2
CDR3: CASIGLAGYEQYF
DNA: TGTGCCAGCATTGGACTAGCGGGCTACGAGCAGTACTTC

length: 13
J: TRBJ2-7
size: -
V: TRBV19
D: -
CDR3: CASSIVAANEQYF
DNA: TGTGCCAGTAGTATAGTGGCCGCAAACGAGCAGTACTTC

length: 16
J: TRBJ2-7
size: -
V: TRBV7-7
D: -
CDR3: CASSFRWPRSSYEQYF
DNA: TGTGCCAGCAGCTTTAGGTGGCCACGGAGCTCCTACGAGCAGTACTTC

length: 13
J: TRBJ1-1
size: -
V: TRBV11-2
D: -
CDR3: CASSIQAKTEAFF
DNA: TGTGCCAGCAGCATACAGGCTAAAACTGAAGCTTTCTTT

length: 13
J: TRBJ1-2
size: -
V: TRBV28
D: TRBD1
CDR3: CASSQTGAGGYTF
DNA: TGTGCCAGCAGTCAGACAGGGGCGGGAGGCTACACCTTC